This TCR beta chain was identified in a study of blood T cell repertoires in COVID-19. Study in general: Acute-phase and convalescent COVID-19 samples originated in the United States, Italy and Spain.

Per the original methods: From reference gene primer amplification, estimates of nucleated cell counts were derived. Clones were sequenced by immunoSEQ multiplex PCR, and TCRdb holds only the in-frame ones, with some missing. V and J calls plus clone size are reproduced from that table; the DNA served to infer D and trimming. Of 300,000 to 450,000 clones in the sample, around 92% were seen once. Seattle participants joined during active infection and were tracked over time. Sequencing used peripheral blood. The receptor was isolated from a woman in her twenties or thirties with COVID-19, enrolled during active disease.

CDR3 coding DNA: TGTGCCAGCAGCGTAGAAGCGGGGCAAAGCACAGATACGCAGTATTTT. Protein product: CASSVEAGQSTDTQYF. The J gene is TRBJ2-3, the V gene TRBV9, with TRBD2 matching over 7 bases. Per the germline V gene, CDR1 is SGDLS and CDR2 is YYNGEE. The CDR3 has 16 amino acids. Trimming removed 0 bases from V and 0 bases from J; junction bases left unmatched: 4.